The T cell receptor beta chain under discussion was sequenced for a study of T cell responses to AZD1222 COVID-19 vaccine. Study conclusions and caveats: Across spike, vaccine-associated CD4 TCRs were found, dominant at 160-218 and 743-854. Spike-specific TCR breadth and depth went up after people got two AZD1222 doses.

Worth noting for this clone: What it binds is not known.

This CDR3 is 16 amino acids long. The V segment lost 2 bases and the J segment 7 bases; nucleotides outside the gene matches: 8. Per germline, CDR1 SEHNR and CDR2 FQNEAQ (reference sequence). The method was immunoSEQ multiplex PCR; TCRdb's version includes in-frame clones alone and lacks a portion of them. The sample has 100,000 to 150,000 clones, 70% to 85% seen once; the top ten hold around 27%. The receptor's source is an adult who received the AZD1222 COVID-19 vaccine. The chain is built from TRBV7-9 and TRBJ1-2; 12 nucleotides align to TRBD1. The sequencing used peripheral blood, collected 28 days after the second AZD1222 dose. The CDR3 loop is CASSLMAGTGGRGYTF. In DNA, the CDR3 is TGTGCCAGCAGCTTAATGGCAGGGACAGGGGGCCGTGGCTACACCTTC.